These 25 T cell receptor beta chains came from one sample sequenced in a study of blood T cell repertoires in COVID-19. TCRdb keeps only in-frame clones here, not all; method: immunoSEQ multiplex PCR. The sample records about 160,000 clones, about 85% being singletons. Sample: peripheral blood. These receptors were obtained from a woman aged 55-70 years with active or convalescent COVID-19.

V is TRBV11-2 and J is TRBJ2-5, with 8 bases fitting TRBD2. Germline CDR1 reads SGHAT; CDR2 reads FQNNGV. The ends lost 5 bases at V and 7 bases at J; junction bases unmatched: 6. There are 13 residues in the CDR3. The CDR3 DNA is TGTGCCAGCAGCCCGGGGGGGCGGGTGACCCAGTACTTC. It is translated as CASSPGGRVTQYF.

The CDR3 spells CASSEGGDTEAFF. CDR3 DNA sequence: TGTGCCAGCTCGGAGGGAGGGGACACTGAAGCTTTCTTT. The genes are TRBV18 and TRBJ1-1; the D gene is possibly TRBD1 (5 bases). The V gene lost 6 bases and the J gene lost 3 bases, with 11 bases spanning the gap. This CDR3 spans 13 amino acids. CDR1 is KGHSH and CDR2 is LQKENI in the germline V gene. Using reference TRBV18 and TRBJ1-1 for the parts outside the CDR3, the full variable domain is NAGVMQNPRHLVRRRGQEARLRCSPMKGHSHVYWYRQLPEEGLKFMVYLQKENIIDESGMPKERFSAEFPKEGPSILRIQQVVRGDSAAYFCASSEGGDTEAFFGQGTRLTVV.

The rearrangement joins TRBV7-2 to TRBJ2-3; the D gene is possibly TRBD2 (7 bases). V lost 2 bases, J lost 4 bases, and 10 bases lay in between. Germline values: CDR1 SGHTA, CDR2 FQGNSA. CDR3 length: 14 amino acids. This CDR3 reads CASSLNGGPDTQYF. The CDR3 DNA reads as TGTGCCAGCAGCTTAAACGGGGGGCCAGATACGCAGTATTTT.

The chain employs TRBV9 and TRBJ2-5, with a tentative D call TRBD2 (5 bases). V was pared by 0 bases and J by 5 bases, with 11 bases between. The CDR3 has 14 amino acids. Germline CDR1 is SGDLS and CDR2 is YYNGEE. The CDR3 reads CASSVGGQAETQYF. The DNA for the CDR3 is TGTGCCAGCAGCGTAGGAGGGCAGGCGGAGACCCAGTACTTC. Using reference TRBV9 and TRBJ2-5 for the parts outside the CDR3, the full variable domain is DSGVTQTPKHLITATGQRVTLRCSPRSGDLSVYWYQQSLDQGLQFLIQYYNGEERAKGNILERFSAQQFPDLHSELNLSSLELGDSALYFCASSVGGQAETQYFGPGTRLLVL.

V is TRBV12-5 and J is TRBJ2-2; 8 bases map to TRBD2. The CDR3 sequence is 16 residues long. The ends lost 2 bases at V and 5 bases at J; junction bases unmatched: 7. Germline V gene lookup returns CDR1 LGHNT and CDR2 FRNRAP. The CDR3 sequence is CASGLLSSGFTGELFF. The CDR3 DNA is TGTGCTAGTGGTTTGCTTTCTAGCGGGTTTACCGGGGAGCTGTTTTTT.

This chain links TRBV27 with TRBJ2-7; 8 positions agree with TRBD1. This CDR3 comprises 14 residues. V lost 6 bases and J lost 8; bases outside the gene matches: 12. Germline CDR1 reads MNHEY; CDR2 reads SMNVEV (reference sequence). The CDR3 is CASSRGQGGFKQYF. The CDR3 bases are TGTGCCAGCAGCCGTGGACAGGGCGGTTTCAAGCAGTACTTC.

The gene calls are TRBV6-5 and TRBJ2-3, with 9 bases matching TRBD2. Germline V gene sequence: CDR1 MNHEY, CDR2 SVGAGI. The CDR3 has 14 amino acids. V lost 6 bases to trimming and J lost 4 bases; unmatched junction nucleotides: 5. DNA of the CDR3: TGTGCCAGCAGGAGCGGGGGGCGCGCAGATACGCAGTATTTT. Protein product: CASRSGGRADTQYF.

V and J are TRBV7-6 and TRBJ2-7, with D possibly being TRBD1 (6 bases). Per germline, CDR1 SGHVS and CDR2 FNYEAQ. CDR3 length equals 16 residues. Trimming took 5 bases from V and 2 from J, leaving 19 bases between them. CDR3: CASSLAGPDRTYEQYF. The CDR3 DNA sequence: TGTGCCAGCAGCCTCGCCGGTCCGGACAGAACCTACGAGCAGTACTTC. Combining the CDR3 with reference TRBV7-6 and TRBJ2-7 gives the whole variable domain GAGVSQSPRYKVTKRGQDVALRCDPISGHVSLYWYRQALGQGPEFLTYFNYEAQQDKSGLPNDRFSAERPEGSISTLTIQRTEQRDSAMYRCASSLAGPDRTYEQYFGPGTRLTVT.

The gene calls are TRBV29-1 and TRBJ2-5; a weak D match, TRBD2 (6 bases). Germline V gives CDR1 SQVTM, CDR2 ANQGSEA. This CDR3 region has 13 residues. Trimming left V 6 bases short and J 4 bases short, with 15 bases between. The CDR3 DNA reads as TGCAGCGTGGAGCGGGCCTCCGGAGAGACCCAGTACTTC. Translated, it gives CSVERASGETQYF.

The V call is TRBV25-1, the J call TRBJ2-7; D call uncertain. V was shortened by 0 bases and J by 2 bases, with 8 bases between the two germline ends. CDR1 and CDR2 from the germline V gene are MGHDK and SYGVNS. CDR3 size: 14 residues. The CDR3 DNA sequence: TGTGCCAGCAGTGAATATGTCGCAGCCTACGAGCAGTACTTC. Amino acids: CASSEYVAAYEQYF.

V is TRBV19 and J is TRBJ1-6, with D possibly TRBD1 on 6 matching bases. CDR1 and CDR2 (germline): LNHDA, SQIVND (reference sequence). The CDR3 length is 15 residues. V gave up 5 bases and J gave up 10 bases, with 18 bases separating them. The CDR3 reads CASSLRDIRYSPLHF. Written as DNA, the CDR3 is TGTGCCAGTAGTCTCCGGGACATTCGGTACTCACCCCTCCACTTT.

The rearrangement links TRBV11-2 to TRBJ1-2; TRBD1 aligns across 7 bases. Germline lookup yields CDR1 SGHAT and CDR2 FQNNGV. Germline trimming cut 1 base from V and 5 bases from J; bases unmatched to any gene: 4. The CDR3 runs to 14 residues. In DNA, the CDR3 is TGTGCCAGCAGCTTAGCTGGACAGGCATATGGCTACACCTTC. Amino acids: CASSLAGQAYGYTF.

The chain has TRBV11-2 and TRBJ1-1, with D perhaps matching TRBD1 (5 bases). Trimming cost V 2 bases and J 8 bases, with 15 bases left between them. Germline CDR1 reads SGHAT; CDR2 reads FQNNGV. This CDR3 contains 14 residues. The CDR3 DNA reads TGTGCCAGCAGCTTATTCAAGGGGACTTTAGAAGCTTTCTTT. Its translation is CASSLFKGTLEAFF.

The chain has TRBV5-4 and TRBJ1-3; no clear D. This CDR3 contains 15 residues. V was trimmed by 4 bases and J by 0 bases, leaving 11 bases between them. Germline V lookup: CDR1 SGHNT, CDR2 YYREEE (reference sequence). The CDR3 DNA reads TGTGCCAGCAGCGGAGCCGTGGACTCTGGAAACACCATATATTTT. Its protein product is CASSGAVDSGNTIYF.

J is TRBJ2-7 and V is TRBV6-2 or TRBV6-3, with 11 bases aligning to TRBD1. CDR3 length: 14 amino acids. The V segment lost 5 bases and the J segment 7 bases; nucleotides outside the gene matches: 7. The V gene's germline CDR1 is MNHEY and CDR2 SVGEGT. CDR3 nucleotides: TGTGCCAGCAGTCTAGCCGGGACAGGGGGTGAGCAGTACTTC. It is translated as CASSLAGTGGEQYF.

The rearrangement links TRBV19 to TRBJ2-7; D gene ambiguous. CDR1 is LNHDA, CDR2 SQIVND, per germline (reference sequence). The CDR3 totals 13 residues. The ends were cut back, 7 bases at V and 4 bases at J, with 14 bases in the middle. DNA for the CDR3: TGTGCCAGTAAGGATAGCACTCGATACGAGCAGTACTTC. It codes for CASKDSTRYEQYF.

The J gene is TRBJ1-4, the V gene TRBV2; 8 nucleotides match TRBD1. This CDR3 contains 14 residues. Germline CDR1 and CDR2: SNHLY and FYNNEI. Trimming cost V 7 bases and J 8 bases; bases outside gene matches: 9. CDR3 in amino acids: CASTFGQGREKLFF. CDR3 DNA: TGTGCCAGCACTTTCGGACAGGGCCGGGAAAAACTGTTTTTT.

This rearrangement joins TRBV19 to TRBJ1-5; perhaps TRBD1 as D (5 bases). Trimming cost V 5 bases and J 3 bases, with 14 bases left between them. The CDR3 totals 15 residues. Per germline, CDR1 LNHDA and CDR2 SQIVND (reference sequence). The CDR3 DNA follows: TGTGCCAGTAGTCGACAGCAGCATTACAATCAGCCCCAGCATTTT. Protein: CASSRQQHYNQPQHF.

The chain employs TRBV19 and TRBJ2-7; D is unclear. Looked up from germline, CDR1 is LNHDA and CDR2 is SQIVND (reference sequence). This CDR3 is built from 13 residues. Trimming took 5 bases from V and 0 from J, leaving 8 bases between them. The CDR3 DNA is TGTGCCAGTAGTGTTACAGACTCCTACGAGCAGTACTTC. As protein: CASSVTDSYEQYF.

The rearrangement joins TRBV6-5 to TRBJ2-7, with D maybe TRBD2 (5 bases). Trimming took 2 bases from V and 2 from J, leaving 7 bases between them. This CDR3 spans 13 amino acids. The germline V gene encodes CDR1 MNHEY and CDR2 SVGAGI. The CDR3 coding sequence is TGTGCCAGCAGTTACGAGGGAACCTACGAGCAGTACTTC. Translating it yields CASSYEGTYEQYF.

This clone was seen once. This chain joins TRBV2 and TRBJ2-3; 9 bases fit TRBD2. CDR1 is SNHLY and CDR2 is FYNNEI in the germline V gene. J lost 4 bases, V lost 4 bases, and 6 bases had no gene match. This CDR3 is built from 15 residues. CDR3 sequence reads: CASSADSGGSDTQYF. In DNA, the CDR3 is TGTGCCAGCAGTGCAGATAGCGGGGGCTCAGATACGCAGTATTTT.

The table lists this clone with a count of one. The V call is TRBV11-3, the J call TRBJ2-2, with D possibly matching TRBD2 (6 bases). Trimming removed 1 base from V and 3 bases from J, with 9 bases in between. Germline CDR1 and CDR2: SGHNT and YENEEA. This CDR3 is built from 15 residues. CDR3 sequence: CASSLAWGDTGELFF. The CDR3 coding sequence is TGTGCCAGCAGCTTAGCTTGGGGGGACACCGGGGAGCTGTTTTTT.

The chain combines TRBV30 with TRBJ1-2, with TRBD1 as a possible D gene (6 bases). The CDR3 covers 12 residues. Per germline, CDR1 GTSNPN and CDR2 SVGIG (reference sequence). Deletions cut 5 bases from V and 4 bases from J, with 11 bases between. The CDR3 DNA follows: TGTGCCTGGTCGTTGACAGGCTATGGCTACACCTTC. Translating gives CAWSLTGYGYTF. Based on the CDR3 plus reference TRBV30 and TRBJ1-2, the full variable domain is SQTIHQWPATLVQPVGSPLSLECTVEGTSNPNLYWYRQAAGRGLQLLFYSVGIGQISSEVPQNLSASRPQDRQFILSSKKLLLSDSGFYLCAWSLTGYGYTFGSGTRLTVV.

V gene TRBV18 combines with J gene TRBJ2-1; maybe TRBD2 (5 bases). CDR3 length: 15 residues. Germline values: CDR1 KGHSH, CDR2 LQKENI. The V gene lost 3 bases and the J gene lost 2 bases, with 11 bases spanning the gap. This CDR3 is CASSPRVQAYNEQFF. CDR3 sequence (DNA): TGTGCCAGCTCACCGAGGGTGCAGGCCTACAATGAGCAGTTCTTC.

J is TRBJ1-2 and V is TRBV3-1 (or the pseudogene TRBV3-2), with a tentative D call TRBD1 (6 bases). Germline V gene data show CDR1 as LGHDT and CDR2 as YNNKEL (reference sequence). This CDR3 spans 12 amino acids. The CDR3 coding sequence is TGTGGGGCAGGGGACGGGAACTATGGCTACACCTTC. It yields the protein CGAGDGNYGYTF.